Presented here are 8 T cell receptor beta chains from one specimen sequenced in a study of response to subunit inactivated influenza vaccine. TCRdb reanalysed the RT-PCR reads using MiXCR and keeps one entry per CDR3 protein. The sample carries 860,000 or so distinct CDR3 sequences, around 20% recorded once. The material was PBMCs from blood, obtained around 5 days after vaccination. Source of these receptors: a man over 45 who received an inactivated influenza vaccine.

J is TRBJ2-1 and V is TRBV4-3, with 9 bases that match TRBD1. Unmatched junction bases numbered 6, after V lost 4 bases and J lost 5 bases. The CDR3 consists of 15 residues. Looked up from germline, CDR1 is LGHNA and CDR2 is YSLEER. The chain's CDR3 is CASSLWDRANNEQFF. The CDR3 DNA reads as TGCGCCAGCAGCCTATGGGACAGGGCGAACAATGAGCAGTTCTTC.

This chain links TRBV6-2 or TRBV6-3 with TRBJ2-1; 9 bases match TRBD1. The CDR3 has 13 residues. Germline V gene sequence: CDR1 MNHEY, CDR2 SVGEGT. The trim removed 0 bases at V and 15 bases at J, leaving 6 bases unmatched. CDR3 protein: CASSYSGDREWFF. The CDR3 nucleotides read TGTGCCAGCAGTTACTCGGGGGACAGGGAATGGTTCTTC.

This sequence joins TRBV6-1 and TRBJ2-3; TRBD2 might be the D (5 bases). CDR3 length: 15 residues. The V gene lost 8 bases and the J gene lost 0 bases, with 15 bases spanning the gap. CDR1 and CDR2 from the germline V gene are MNHNS and SASEGT. The CDR3 protein is CASLDWGTSTDTQYF. As DNA, the CDR3 is TGTGCCAGCTTGGACTGGGGAACTAGCACAGATACGCAGTATTTT.

The chain joins TRBV15 to TRBJ1-2; D remains ambiguous. V lost 1 base, J lost 8 bases, and 14 bases lay in between. Germline assignment: CDR1 LNHNV and CDR2 YYDKDF (reference sequence). This CDR3 region has 14 residues. The CDR3 coding sequence is TGTGCCACCAGCAGAGGCGGCTCCGGTGGGGGCTACACCTTC. It codes for CATSRGGSGGGYTF. The entire variable domain, with the rest obtained from reference TRBV15 and TRBJ1-2, is as follows: DAMVIQNPRYQVTQFGKPVTLSCSQTLNHNVMYWYQQKSSQAPKLLFHYYDKDFNNEADTPDNFQSRRPNTSFCFLDIRSPGLGDTAMYLCATSRGGSGGGYTFGSGTRLTVV.

The CDR3 nucleotides are TGTGCCAGCAGTCCCGTGAACTTAGGCGAGCAGTACTTC. It translates to CASSPVNLGEQYF. The chain uses TRBV12-3 or TRBV12-4 and TRBJ2-7; no reliable D call. The CDR3 covers 13 residues. Trimming took off 5 bases at V and 6 bases at J, with 14 bases between the two ends.

The CDR3 bases are TGCAGTGCTAGAGGCAGGGACAGGGGAGACCCCGGGGAGCTGTTTTTT. Translated: CSARGRDRGDPGELFF. The chain uses TRBV20-1 and TRBJ2-2; 10 positions match TRBD1. Germline V gene sequence: CDR1 DFQATT, CDR2 SNEGSKA (reference sequence). The CDR3 covers 16 residues. The J segment lost 6 bases and the V segment lost 1 base, leaving 8 bases of the junction unmatched.

This clonotype was counted ten times or more. The V call is TRBV7-9, the J call TRBJ2-1, with a weak D call TRBD1 (6 bases). Germline V lookup: CDR1 SEHNR, CDR2 FQNEAQ (reference sequence). V lost 9 bases, J lost 6 bases, and 9 bases lay in between. CDR3 size: 11 residues. This CDR3 reads CASRRGNEQFF. The CDR3 region has the DNA TGTGCCAGTCGCAGGGGCAATGAGCAGTTCTTC.

The genes are TRBV20-1 and TRBJ2-2; D unresolved. Trimming removed 1 base at V and 0 bases at J, with 9 bases between. This CDR3 has 15 residues. CDR1 is DFQATT and CDR2 is SNEGSKA in the germline V gene (reference sequence). DNA of the CDR3: TGCAGTGCTAGAGGTGGGAAAGCGAACACCGGGGAGCTGTTTTTT. Its protein product is CSARGGKANTGELFF.